This record covers a single T cell receptor beta chain. The data are from a study of cytomegalovirus exposure and HLA in healthy donors. In the PCR, 60 Vbeta and 13 Jbeta primers were used. The table came from immunoSEQ multiplex PCR; TCRdb's copy has only in-frame clones and leaves some out. The sample has 140,000 to 150,000 clones, around 80% seen once. The CDR3 runs 15 residues. The germline V and J ends were trimmed by 0 bases and 2 bases, with 6 bases remaining between them. Per the germline V gene, CDR1 is SGHRS and CDR2 is YFSETQ. The material sequenced was PBMCs. The TCR originated in a female donor in good health and CMV-seronegative. The chain carries TRBV5-1 and TRBJ2-6; possible D gene TRBD2, 5 bases. The CDR3 DNA follows: TGCGCCAGCAGCTTGGGGGGAGCTGGGGCCAACGTCCTGACTTTC. Translation gives CASSLGGAGANVLTF.